The 25 T cell receptor beta chains below all came from one sample that was sequenced in a study of blood T cell repertoires in COVID-19. Sequencing was performed with immunoSEQ multiplex PCR; in TCRdb, only in-frame clones are kept and a portion is missing. This sample carries some 43,000 clones, roughly 83% of them seen once, and the ten largest clones take 4.4%. The sample consisted of peripheral blood. These receptors were taken from a man aged 45-65 years with active COVID-19.

The rearrangement uses TRBV5-1 and TRBJ2-2, with TRBD2 matching 10 bases. Trimming at V came to 1 base and at J to 2 bases, leaving 2 bases not matched to a gene. Germline CDR1 reads SGHRS; CDR2 reads YFSETQ. The CDR3 runs to 16 residues. Written as DNA, the CDR3 is TGCGCCAGCAGCTTGCCTAGCGGGGGAAACACCGGGGAGCTGTTTTTT. This encodes CASSLPSGGNTGELFF.

The chain joins TRBV29-1 to TRBJ2-7; D perhaps matches TRBD1 (6 bases). V lost 0 bases, J lost 4 bases, and 7 bases lay in between. The length of the CDR3 is 12 residues. Germline values: CDR1 SQVTM, CDR2 ANQGSEA. CDR3 protein: CSVEDRGYEQYF. The CDR3 region has the DNA TGCAGCGTTGAAGACAGGGGTTACGAGCAGTACTTC.

The chain uses TRBV5-1 and TRBJ2-5; 8 nucleotides line up with TRBD1. Germline-derived CDR1 and CDR2 are SGHRS and YFSETQ. V lost 2 bases and J lost 2; bases outside the gene matches: 5. This CDR3 has 15 amino acids. The DNA for the CDR3 is TGCGCCAGCAGCTTTGACGGGGACAGGCAAGAGACCCAGTACTTC. Amino acids: CASSFDGDRQETQYF.

This chain uses TRBV27 with TRBJ2-7; 9 bases agree with TRBD1. V gave up 3 bases and J gave up 2 bases; unmatched junction bases: 11. Germline V gene lookup returns CDR1 MNHEY and CDR2 SMNVEV (reference sequence). This CDR3 is built from 17 residues. The CDR3 DNA follows: TGTGCCAGCAGTTTTCCGGACAGGGGTATTTTTCCCTACGAGCAGTACTTC. Translated: CASSFPDRGIFPYEQYF.

This clone was picked up a small number of times. The rearrangement joins TRBV9 to TRBJ2-5; D ambiguous. The germline V and J ends were trimmed by 4 bases and 0 bases, with 4 bases remaining between them. The CDR3 loop spans 12 amino acids. CDR1 and CDR2 from the germline V gene are SGDLS and YYNGEE. CDR3 residues: CASSRYQETQYF. DNA of the CDR3: TGTGCCAGCAGCCGGTACCAAGAGACCCAGTACTTC.

The DNA for the CDR3 is TGCAGCGTTGAAGGGGGCCGGGACTATGGCTACACCTTC. It codes for CSVEGGRDYGYTF. The chain couples TRBV29-1 to TRBJ1-2, with D maybe TRBD1 (5 bases). V shed 1 base and J shed 3 bases, with 9 bases lying between them. This CDR3 has 13 amino acids. Looked up from germline, CDR1 is SQVTM and CDR2 is ANQGSEA.

The chain links TRBV9 to TRBJ2-7; 9 bases match TRBD1. Germline trimming cut 4 bases from V and 1 base from J; bases unmatched to any gene: 3. Germline V gene data show CDR1 as SGDLS and CDR2 as YYNGEE. The CDR3 consists of 14 residues. CDR3 in DNA: TGTGCCAGCAGCCCTGGGACAGGGTCCTACGAGCAGTACTTC. Residues: CASSPGTGSYEQYF.

The chain couples TRBV5-5 to TRBJ2-7, with a possible D match to TRBD2 (5 bases). Germline V gene sequence: CDR1 SGHKS, CDR2 YYEKEE (reference sequence). The CDR3 length is 13 residues. V shed 4 bases and J shed 4 bases, with 12 bases lying between them. CDR3 bases: TGTGCCAGCAGCCCCTGGACTGCGTACGAGCAGTACTTC. It yields the protein CASSPWTAYEQYF.

In its sample, this clone was seen a few times. The genes are TRBV19 and TRBJ1-3; 8 positions match TRBD1. CDR1 LNHDA and CDR2 SQIVND come from the germline V gene (reference sequence). This CDR3 region has 12 residues. J was trimmed by 5 bases and V by 9 bases; bases with no gene match: 3. The DNA of the CDR3 is TGTGCCAGAGGACAGGGTCGAAACACCATATATTTT. Its protein product is CARGQGRNTIYF.

The chain has TRBV14 and TRBJ2-2; D possibly corresponds to TRBD1 (6 bases). CDR3 length: 14 residues. V lost 2 bases and J 6 bases, leaving 10 bases between the germline ends. Germline loops: CDR1 SGHDN, CDR2 FVKESK. CDR3 loop: CASSQNRVPGELFF. DNA for the CDR3: TGTGCCAGCAGCCAAAACAGGGTGCCCGGGGAGCTGTTTTTT.

The chain couples TRBV18 to TRBJ2-1; D is perhaps TRBD1 (5 bases). Between the trimmed V and J ends, which lost 3 bases and 0 bases, there was a span of 15 bases. CDR1 KGHSH and CDR2 LQKENI come from the germline V gene. CDR3 length equals 17 residues. CDR3: CASSPPRVWSSYNEQFF. CDR3 in DNA: TGTGCCAGCTCACCCCCCAGGGTTTGGAGCTCCTACAATGAGCAGTTCTTC.

This clone was seen a single time. The J gene is TRBJ2-7, the V gene TRBV6-2 or TRBV6-3, with TRBD1 matching over 8 bases. V lost 3 bases and J lost 4; bases outside the gene matches: 8. There are 15 residues in the CDR3. CDR1 is MNHEY and CDR2 is SVGEGT in the germline V gene. CDR3 nucleotide sequence: TGTGCCAGCAGTTATGGTGGACAGGGAAAGTACGAGCAGTACTTC. This translates into CASSYGGQGKYEQYF.

In this sample, this clone is medium-sized. Within the sample, other DNA sequences also encode this same CDR3. This chain uses TRBV7-2 with TRBJ2-5; D gene uncertain. This CDR3 contains 14 residues. Per the germline V gene, CDR1 is SGHTA and CDR2 is FQGNSA. V was clipped by 1 base and J by 2 bases, with 8 bases between them. Written as DNA, the CDR3 is TGTGCCAGCAGCTTAGGGAGCAGTCAAGAGACCCAGTACTTC. Translated, it gives CASSLGSSQETQYF.

V gene TRBV11-2 combines with J gene TRBJ2-2; TRBD2 is a possible D gene (6 bases). V was clipped by 5 bases and J by 6 bases, with 7 bases between them. In germline, CDR1 is SGHAT, CDR2 FQNNGV. The CDR3 contains 12 residues. CDR3 in DNA: TGTGCCAGCAGCCGGGGGTCCGGGGAGCTGTTTTTT. This gives the protein CASSRGSGELFF.

The J gene is TRBJ1-5, the V gene TRBV9; 8 nucleotides line up with TRBD1. V shed 4 bases, J shed 6 bases, and the junction held 6 bases outside the gene matches. The germline CDR1 and CDR2 sequences are SGDLS and YYNGEE. The CDR3 has 14 residues. The CDR3 DNA reads as TGTGCCAGCAGCAAGACAGGGGACTCTCAGCCCCAGCATTTT. Amino acid sequence: CASSKTGDSQPQHF. Based on the CDR3 plus reference TRBV9 and TRBJ1-5, the full variable domain is DSGVTQTPKHLITATGQRVTLRCSPRSGDLSVYWYQQSLDQGLQFLIQYYNGEERAKGNILERFSAQQFPDLHSELNLSSLELGDSALYFCASSKTGDSQPQHFGDGTRLSIL.

V gene TRBV10-1 combines with J gene TRBJ2-7; 7 nucleotides agree with TRBD1. The CDR3 length is 13 residues. Germline V gives CDR1 WNHNN, CDR2 SYGVQD (reference sequence). V shed 5 bases, J shed 4 bases, and the junction held 5 bases outside the gene matches. CDR3 coding DNA: TGCGCCAGCAGTACCGGGACAGAGTACGAGCAGTACTTC. It is translated as CASSTGTEYEQYF.

The chain joins TRBV28 to TRBJ1-6, with 10 bases fitting TRBD1. Germline values: CDR1 MDHEN, CDR2 SYDVKM. This CDR3 contains 17 residues. V shed 7 bases and J 0 bases; nucleotides not matched to a gene: 6. CDR3 DNA sequence: TGTGCCAGCATTTCGGGACAGGGGACCTCCTATAATTCACCCCTCCACTTT. Amino acid sequence: CASISGQGTSYNSPLHF.

This clone showed up just once. CDR3: CASRKVGRMNTEAFF. DNA of the CDR3: TGTGCCAGCAGAAAGGTGGGGAGAATGAACACTGAAGCTTTCTTT. The chain uses TRBV6-5 and TRBJ1-1; D gene uncertain. The V end lost 6 bases, the J end lost 0 bases, and 14 bases lay between the germline ends. The germline gives CDR1 MNHEY, CDR2 SVGAGI. The CDR3 has 15 residues.

The CDR3 sequence is CASNTGTADLYNSPLHF. The CDR3 nucleotides read TGCGCCAGCAATACCGGGACAGCCGACCTCTATAATTCACCCCTCCACTTT. This sequence joins TRBV10-2 and TRBJ1-6, with 7 bases aligning to TRBD1. The CDR3 covers 17 residues. The junction had 12 bases not matched to a gene; V was cut back by 7 bases and J by 3 bases. The germline CDR1 and CDR2 sequences are WSHSY and SAAADI.

The rearrangement links TRBV18 to TRBJ1-5, with TRBD1 as a possible D gene (6 bases). Trimming stripped 2 bases from V and 6 bases from J, with 17 bases between. Germline loops: CDR1 KGHSH, CDR2 LQKENI. The CDR3 totals 16 residues. The CDR3 loop reads CASSPGGLGMGQPQHF. The CDR3 region has the DNA TGTGCCAGCTCACCAGGGGGCCTGGGCATGGGTCAGCCCCAGCATTTT.

This rearrangement joins TRBV20-1 to TRBJ2-7, with 8 bases fitting TRBD2. The CDR3 is 11 amino acids. Germline values: CDR1 DFQATT, CDR2 SNEGSKA (reference sequence). The junction had 4 bases not matched to a gene; V was cut back by 5 bases and J by 7 bases. CDR3: CSARGGREQYF. DNA for the CDR3: TGCAGTGCTCGGGGGGGCCGGGAGCAGTACTTC.

The chain carries TRBV5-1 and TRBJ2-7; a possible D gene is TRBD2 (6 bases). V lost 7 bases and J 4 bases, leaving 24 bases between the germline ends. CDR3 length: 16 amino acids. The V gene's germline CDR1 is SGHRS and CDR2 YFSETQ. The CDR3 protein is CASYPSSGPVPYEQYF. The CDR3 bases are TGCGCCAGCTACCCTTCGAGCGGGCCAGTCCCGTACGAGCAGTACTTC.

The chain joins TRBV2 to TRBJ2-1, with D perhaps TRBD1 (6 bases). The V gene's germline CDR1 is SNHLY and CDR2 FYNNEI. The CDR3 totals 12 residues. V lost 7 bases and J lost 12, with 16 bases in between. The CDR3 DNA reads TGTGCCAGCACAGGGGATGCAAGTTTGCAGTTCTTC. It yields the protein CASTGDASLQFF.

This rearrangement joins TRBV28 to TRBJ1-6, with a weak D call TRBD1 (6 bases). Trimming stripped 6 bases from V and 9 bases from J, with 12 bases between. Germline CDR1 MDHEN, CDR2 SYDVKM. This CDR3 comprises 13 residues. This chain's CDR3 is CASRTGGGSPLHF. CDR3 nucleotides: TGTGCCAGCAGGACAGGTGGGGGTTCACCCCTCCACTTT.

The chain combines TRBV10-3 with TRBJ1-2; possibly TRBD1 for D (6 bases). This CDR3 region has 14 residues. V was clipped by 4 bases and J by 5 bases, with 14 bases between them. The V gene's germline CDR1 is ENHRY and CDR2 SYGVKD. For the CDR3, the DNA is TGTGCCATCAGTGTCCAGGGGAATAGGTATGGCTACACCTTC. Its translation is CAISVQGNRYGYTF.